This T cell receptor (beta chain) was captured in a study of blood T cell repertoires in COVID-19. At the level of the study: Nucleic acid was either cDNA or gDNA, and it came from T cells, B-cell-depleted T cells, or PBMCs.

Sequencing was performed with immunoSEQ multiplex PCR; in TCRdb, only in-frame clones are kept and a portion is missing. The table has roughly 200,000 clones, 65% to 85% seen once; the top ten hold under 4%. V lost 8 bases and J lost 0, with 10 bases in between. Germline-derived CDR1 and CDR2 are LNHDA and SQIVND (reference sequence). The CDR3 totals 14 residues. The sample consisted of PBMCs or T cells enriched from blood (not recorded which). The chain employs TRBV19 and TRBJ1-4; TRBD1 might be the D (6 bases). The TCR comes from a woman under 40 who had been exposed to COVID-19. DNA for the CDR3: TGTGCCAGTGCTCAGGGGCCAACTAATGAAAAACTGTTTTTT. Residues: CASAQGPTNEKLFF.